This T cell receptor (beta chain) stems from a study of response to subunit inactivated influenza vaccine. Whole-study findings and limits: Each seasonal influenza vaccination, the authors suggested, recruits few new T cells.

The CDR3 totals 13 residues. Trimming shortened V by 5 bases and J by 6 bases, and 10 bases separated the two germline ends. TCRdb processed the RT-PCR reads anew with MiXCR; each CDR3 protein has one entry. The sample has hundreds of thousands of distinct CDR3 sequences, 11% to 15% seen once. There are a few counts of this clonotype. Its antigen is still unknown. The material sequenced was PBMCs from blood, taken approximately 15 days before vaccination. The origin of this receptor is a man aged 50 to 60 who received an inactivated influenza vaccine. J is TRBJ2-2 and V is TRBV12-3 or TRBV12-4; unclear D gene. The CDR3 coding sequence is TGTGCCAGCAGTGTGGAAGTGGCCGGGGAGCTGTTTTTT. Its translation: CASSVEVAGELFF.